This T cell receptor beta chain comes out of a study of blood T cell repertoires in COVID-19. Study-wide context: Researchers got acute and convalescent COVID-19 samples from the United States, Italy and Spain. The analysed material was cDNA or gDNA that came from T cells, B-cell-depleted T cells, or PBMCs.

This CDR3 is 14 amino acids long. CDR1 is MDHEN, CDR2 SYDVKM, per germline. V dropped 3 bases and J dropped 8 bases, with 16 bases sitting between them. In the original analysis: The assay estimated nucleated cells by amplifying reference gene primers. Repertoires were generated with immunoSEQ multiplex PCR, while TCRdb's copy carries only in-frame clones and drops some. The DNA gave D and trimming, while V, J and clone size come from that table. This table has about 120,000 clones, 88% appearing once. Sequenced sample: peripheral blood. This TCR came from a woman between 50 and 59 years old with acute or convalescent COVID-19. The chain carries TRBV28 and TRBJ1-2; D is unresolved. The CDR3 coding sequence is TGTGCCAGCAGTTTGGCGTTGAGGTCGGGAGGCTACACCTTC. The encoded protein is CASSLALRSGGYTF.